These 6 T cell receptor beta chains were all obtained from the same sample, sequenced in a study of T cell responses to AZD1222 COVID-19 vaccine. The data were produced by immunoSEQ multiplex PCR, yet TCRdb's version contains in-frame clones alone and is incomplete. The sample has 65,000 to 85,000 clones; around four fifths are singletons. Sequences were derived from peripheral blood, sampled on day 0 of AZD1222 vaccination. The receptors stem from an adult in good health.

This clone appeared a few times. The sample contains more than one DNA sequence encoding this CDR3. The V gene is TRBV19, the J gene TRBJ1-1, with a possible D match to TRBD1 (5 bases). V was clipped by 5 bases and J by 1 base, with 11 bases between them. The CDR3 spans 14 residues. Germline V gene data show CDR1 as LNHDA and CDR2 as SQIVND (reference sequence). CDR3 DNA sequence: TGTGCCAGTAGTGTTGACAGAACGAACACTGAAGCTTTCTTT. Its translation: CASSVDRTNTEAFF.

The chain joins TRBV12-3 or TRBV12-4 to TRBJ1-2, with TRBD1 matching over 11 bases. Unmatched junction bases numbered 3, after V lost 6 bases and J lost 6 bases. The CDR3 has 13 residues. The CDR3, as DNA: TGTGCCAGCAGCCTGGACAGGGGGCATGGCTACACCTTC. Translated: CASSLDRGHGYTF.

The chain employs TRBV9 and TRBJ2-1, with 10 bases identical to TRBD2. The V and J ends lost 0 bases and 8 bases, in that order; junction bases with no gene match: 5. The CDR3 sequence is 15 residues long. Germline V gives CDR1 SGDLS, CDR2 YYNGEE. The CDR3 DNA sequence: TGTGCCAGCAGCGTAGACCCTAGCGGGAGTCATGAGCAGTTCTTC. Its translation is CASSVDPSGSHEQFF.

The J gene is TRBJ1-5, the V gene TRBV27; TRBD1 might be the D (6 bases). The CDR3 has 15 amino acids. V was shortened by 5 bases and J by 4 bases, with 15 bases between the two germline ends. The germline V gene encodes CDR1 MNHEY and CDR2 SMNVEV (reference sequence). CDR3 protein: CASSAGAVGNQPQHF. DNA for the CDR3: TGTGCCAGCAGTGCGGGGGCGGTAGGGAATCAGCCCCAGCATTTT.

The V gene is TRBV5-4, the J gene TRBJ2-1; no firm D call. Germline assignment: CDR1 SGHNT and CDR2 YYREEE (reference sequence). V was pared by 2 bases and J by 5 bases, with 8 bases between. CDR3 length: 13 residues. The CDR3: CASSLSPNNEQFF. DNA for the CDR3: TGTGCCAGCAGCTTAAGTCCCAACAATGAGCAGTTCTTC.

This chain joins TRBV19 and TRBJ1-2, with 7 nucleotides matching TRBD1. The germline V gene has CDR1 LNHDA and CDR2 SQIVND (reference sequence). CDR3 length: 15 amino acids. Trimming took 4 bases from V and 4 from J; bases not matched to a gene: 9. CDR3 residues: CASSTTTGPSYGYTF. CDR3 bases: TGTGCCAGTAGTACGACGACAGGGCCCAGCTATGGCTACACCTTC. The full variable domain, completed using reference TRBV19 and TRBJ1-2, is DGGITQSPKYLFRKEGQNVTLSCEQNLNHDAMYWYRQDPGQGLRLIYYSQIVNDFQKGDIAEGYSVSREKKESFPLTVTSAQKNPTAFYLCASSTTTGPSYGYTFGSGTRLTVV.